This TCR beta chain originates from a study of shared clonotypes between healthy human individuals. Study overall: Samples came from a couple of female and three male donors aged 18 to 49. Whole-study results and caveats: At large depth, rarefaction still showed sorted-subset sequencing to be incomplete.

To note about this clone: Its antigen is unknown. This sample also contains other DNA sequences that code for the same CDR3.

CDR1 SGHNT and CDR2 YYREEE come from the germline V gene (reference sequence). The CDR3 has 14 residues. V dropped 2 bases and J dropped 0 bases, with 9 bases sitting between them. The protocol was immunoSEQ multiplex PCR, while the TCRdb copy is restricted to in-frame clones and leaves out a portion. The sample includes 110,000 or so clones, about 70% seen only once; the top ten take just under 25%. The rearrangement uses TRBV5-4 and TRBJ2-7; a possible D gene is TRBD2 (5 bases). This receptor was identified in a young woman in good health. The sequenced sample consisted of memory CD8+ T cells sorted from blood. The subset: CD45RO+ cells pooled with CCR7-negative TemRA cells. In nucleotides, the CDR3 is TGTGCCAGCAGCTTAAGCGGTAGCTCCTACGAGCAGTACTTC. Residues: CASSLSGSSYEQYF.